This section outlines one T cell receptor beta chain sequence together with its context. The data were obtained in a study of blood T cell repertoires in COVID-19. Study-wide background: The origin of the acute and convalescent COVID-19 samples was the United States, Italy and Spain. From T cells, B-cell-depleted T cells, or PBMCs came the material, which was cDNA or gDNA.

In the original analysis: Quantification of nucleated cells was approximated via reference gene primer amplification. The table came from immunoSEQ multiplex PCR; TCRdb's copy has only in-frame clones and leaves some out. That table supplies the V and J calls and clone size; D and trimming were determined from the DNA. The sample includes some 150,000 clones, approximately 85% of them seen just once. The sequence came from a man between 50 and 59 years old with acute or convalescent COVID-19. Material: peripheral blood.

The CDR3 region is CAISMTEVDQPQHF. The CDR3 DNA reads as TGTGCCATCAGTATGACAGAGGTTGATCAGCCCCAGCATTTT. The chain links TRBV10-3 to TRBJ1-5, with D maybe TRBD1 (5 bases). Germline V gives CDR1 ENHRY, CDR2 SYGVKD. The V end lost 5 bases, the J end lost 5 bases, and 13 bases lay between the germline ends. CDR3 length: 14 amino acids.